This entry lists 5 T cell receptor beta chains sequenced from one sample in a study of PD-1 blockade in classical Hodgkin lymphoma (dated by TCRdb to between 2020 and 2021). In the paper's terms, the time point label means: cycle 1 day 1 (C1D1), immediately before nivolumab initiation. Relapse after autologous stem cell transplantation had occurred in all trial patients, and cohorts A, B and C were distinguished by prior brentuximab vedotin exposure. Library preparation employed the immunoSEQ multiplex PCR assay. Not all clones reach the TCRdb copy of this immuneACCESS table, which keeps in-frame sequences only. Checked studies attribute under half of the gap to unresolved V genes and leave the rest unexplained. For this sample the table gives about 12,000 clones, of which more than 90% were detected only once. The ten top clones hold about 10% of the sample. Sequencing was performed on peripheral blood mononuclear cells (PBMCs), taken at baseline. The receptors were gathered from a human donor with classical Hodgkin lymphoma.

This chain links TRBV11-2 with TRBJ2-5, with a possible D match to TRBD2 (6 bases). The CDR3 has 19 amino acids. From germline, CDR1 is SGHAT and CDR2 FQNNGV. V was shortened by 0 bases and J by 4 bases, with 24 bases between the two germline ends. As DNA, the CDR3 is TGTGCCAGCAGCTTAGAGGGACTCGATATAACAGCTGGGGGAGAGACCCAGTACTTC. The encoded protein is CASSLEGLDITAGGETQYF.

The chain uses TRBV7-2 and TRBJ1-1; 7 nucleotides line up with TRBD1. CDR1 and CDR2 (germline): SGHTA, FQGNSA. After removal of 9 bases from V and 3 bases from J, the junction contained 4 bases not matched to a gene. This CDR3 region has 12 residues. CDR3 protein: CARTGIYTEAFF. CDR3 nucleotide sequence: TGTGCCAGGACAGGGATTTACACTGAAGCTTTCTTT.

The gene calls are TRBV6-5 and TRBJ2-1; D is possibly TRBD1 or TRBD2 (5 bases each). The CDR3 is 13 amino acids. In germline, CDR1 is MNHEY, CDR2 SVGAGI. Trimming shortened V by 1 base and J by 10 bases, and 11 bases separated the two germline ends. CDR3 in amino acids: CASSYLTRDEQFF. The DNA for the CDR3 is TGTGCCAGCAGTTACTTGACGAGGGACGAGCAGTTCTTC.

The chain is built from TRBV7-6 and TRBJ2-1; 11 positions agree with TRBD2. The germline gives CDR1 SGHVS, CDR2 FNYEAQ. This CDR3 region has 15 residues. The V and J ends lost 6 bases and 8 bases, in that order; junction bases with no gene match: 9. The CDR3 coding sequence is TGTGCCAGCAGTTTTAGCGGGGGGGCTGGTGATGAGCAGTTCTTC. Its translation is CASSFSGGAGDEQFF.

The V and J genes are TRBV5-1 and TRBJ2-5; 10 bases are shared with TRBD2. The CDR3 consists of 17 residues. The germline V gene has CDR1 SGHRS and CDR2 YFSETQ. Trimming took 3 bases from V and 4 from J; bases not matched to a gene: 12. CDR3 protein: CASSSRAAGGVGETQYF. As DNA, the CDR3 is TGCGCCAGCAGCTCCCGAGCAGCGGGGGGGGTTGGAGAGACCCAGTACTTC.